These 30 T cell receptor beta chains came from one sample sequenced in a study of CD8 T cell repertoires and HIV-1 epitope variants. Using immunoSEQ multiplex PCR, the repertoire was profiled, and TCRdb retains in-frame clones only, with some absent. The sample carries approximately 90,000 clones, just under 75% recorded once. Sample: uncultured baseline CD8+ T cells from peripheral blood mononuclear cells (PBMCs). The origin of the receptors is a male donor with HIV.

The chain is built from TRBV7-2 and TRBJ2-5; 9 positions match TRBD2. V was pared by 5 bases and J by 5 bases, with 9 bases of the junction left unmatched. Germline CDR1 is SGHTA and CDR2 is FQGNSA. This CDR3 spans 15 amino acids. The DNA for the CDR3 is TGTGCCAGCAGCCCGGCGGGAGGGCGGGACGAGACCCAGTACTTC. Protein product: CASSPAGGRDETQYF.

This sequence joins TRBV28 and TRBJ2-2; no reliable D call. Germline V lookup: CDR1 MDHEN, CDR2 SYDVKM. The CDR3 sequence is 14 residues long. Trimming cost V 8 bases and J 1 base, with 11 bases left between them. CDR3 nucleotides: TGTGCCAGCCTAAGTTGGGGGAACACCGGGGAGCTGTTTTTT. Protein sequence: CASLSWGNTGELFF.

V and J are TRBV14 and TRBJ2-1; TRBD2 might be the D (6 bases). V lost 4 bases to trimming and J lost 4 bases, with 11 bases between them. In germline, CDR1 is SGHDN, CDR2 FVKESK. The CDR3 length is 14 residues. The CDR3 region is CASSPVRGYNEQFF. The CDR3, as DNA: TGTGCCAGCAGCCCAGTCCGGGGGTACAATGAGCAGTTCTTC.

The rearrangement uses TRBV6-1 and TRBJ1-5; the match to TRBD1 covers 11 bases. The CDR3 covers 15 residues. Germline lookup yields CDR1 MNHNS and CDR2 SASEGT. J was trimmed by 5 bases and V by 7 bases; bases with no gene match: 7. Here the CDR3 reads CASTRTGGKDQPQHF. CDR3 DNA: TGTGCCAGCACTAGGACAGGGGGCAAGGATCAGCCCCAGCATTTT.

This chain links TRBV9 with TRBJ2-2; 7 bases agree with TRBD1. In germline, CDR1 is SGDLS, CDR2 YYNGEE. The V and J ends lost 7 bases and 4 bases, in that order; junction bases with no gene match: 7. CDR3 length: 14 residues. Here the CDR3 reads CASGPTGSTGELFF. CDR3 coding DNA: TGTGCCAGCGGCCCGACAGGGAGCACCGGGGAGCTGTTTTTT.

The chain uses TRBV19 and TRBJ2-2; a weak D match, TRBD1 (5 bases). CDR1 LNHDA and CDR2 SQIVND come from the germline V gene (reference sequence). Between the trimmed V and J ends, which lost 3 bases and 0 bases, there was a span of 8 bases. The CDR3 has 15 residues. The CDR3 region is CASSIQGTNTGELFF. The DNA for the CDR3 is TGTGCCAGTAGTATCCAGGGTACGAACACCGGGGAGCTGTTTTTT.

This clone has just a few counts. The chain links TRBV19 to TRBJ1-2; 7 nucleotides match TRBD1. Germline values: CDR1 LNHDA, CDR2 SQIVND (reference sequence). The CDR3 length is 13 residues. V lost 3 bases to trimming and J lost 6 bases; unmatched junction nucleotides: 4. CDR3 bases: TGTGCCAGTAGTATTCTCCAGGGGGATGGCTACACCTTC. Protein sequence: CASSILQGDGYTF.

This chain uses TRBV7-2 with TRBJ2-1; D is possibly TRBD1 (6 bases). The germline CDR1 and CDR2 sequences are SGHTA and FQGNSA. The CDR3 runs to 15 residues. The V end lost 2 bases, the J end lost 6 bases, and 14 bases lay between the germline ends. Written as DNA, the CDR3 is TGTGCCAGCAGCTTAAGTAGACAGGTGCCCAATGAGCAGTTCTTC. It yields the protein CASSLSRQVPNEQFF.

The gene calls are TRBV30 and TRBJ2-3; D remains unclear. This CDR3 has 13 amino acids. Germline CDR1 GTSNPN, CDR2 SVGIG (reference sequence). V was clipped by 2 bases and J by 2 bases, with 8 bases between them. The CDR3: CAWSLRPTDTQYF. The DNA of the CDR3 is TGTGCCTGGAGTCTCCGACCCACAGATACGCAGTATTTT.

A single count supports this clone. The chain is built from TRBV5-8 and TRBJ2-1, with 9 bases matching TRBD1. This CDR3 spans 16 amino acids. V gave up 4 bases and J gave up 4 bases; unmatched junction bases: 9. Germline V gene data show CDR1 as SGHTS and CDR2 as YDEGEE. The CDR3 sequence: CASSPGTGNQYNEQFF. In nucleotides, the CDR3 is TGTGCCAGCAGCCCCGGGACAGGGAATCAGTACAATGAGCAGTTCTTC.

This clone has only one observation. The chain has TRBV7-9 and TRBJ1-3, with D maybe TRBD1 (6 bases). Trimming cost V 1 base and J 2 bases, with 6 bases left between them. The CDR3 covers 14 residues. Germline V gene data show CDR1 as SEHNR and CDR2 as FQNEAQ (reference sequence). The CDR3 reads CASSLGQAGNTIYF. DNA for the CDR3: TGTGCCAGCAGCTTAGGACAGGCTGGAAACACCATATATTTT.

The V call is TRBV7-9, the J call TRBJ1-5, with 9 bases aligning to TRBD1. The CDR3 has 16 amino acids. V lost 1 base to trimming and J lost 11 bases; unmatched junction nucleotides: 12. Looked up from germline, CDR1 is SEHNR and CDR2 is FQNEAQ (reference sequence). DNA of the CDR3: TGTGCCAGCAGCTTAGTGGGGGAGGGACAGGGAACCGCCCAGCATTTT. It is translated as CASSLVGEGQGTAQHF.

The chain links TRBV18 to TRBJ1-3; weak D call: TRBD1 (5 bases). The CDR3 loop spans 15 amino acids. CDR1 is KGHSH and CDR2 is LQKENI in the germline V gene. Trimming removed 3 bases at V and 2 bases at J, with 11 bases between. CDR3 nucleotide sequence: TGTGCCAGCTCACCGACACGGGGCCCTGGAAACACCATATATTTT. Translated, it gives CASSPTRGPGNTIYF.

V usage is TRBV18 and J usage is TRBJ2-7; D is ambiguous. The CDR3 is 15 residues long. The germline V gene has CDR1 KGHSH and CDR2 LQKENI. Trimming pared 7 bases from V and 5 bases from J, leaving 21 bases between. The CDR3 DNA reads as TGTGCCAGCTATACGACCGTGAAAGTCGGGCACGAGCAGTACTTC. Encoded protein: CASYTTVKVGHEQYF.

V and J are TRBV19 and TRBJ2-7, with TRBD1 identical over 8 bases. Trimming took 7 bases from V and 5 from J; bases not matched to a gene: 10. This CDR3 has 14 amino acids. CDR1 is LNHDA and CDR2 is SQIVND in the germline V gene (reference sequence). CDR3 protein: CASTAPGGADEQYF. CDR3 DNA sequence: TGTGCCAGTACCGCTCCAGGGGGCGCGGACGAGCAGTACTTC.

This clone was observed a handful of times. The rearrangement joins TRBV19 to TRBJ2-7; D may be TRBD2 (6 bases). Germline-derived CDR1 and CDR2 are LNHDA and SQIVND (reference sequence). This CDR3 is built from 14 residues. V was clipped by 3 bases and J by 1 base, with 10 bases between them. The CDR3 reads CASSMLADSYEQYF. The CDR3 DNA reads TGTGCCAGTAGTATGTTAGCGGATTCCTACGAGCAGTACTTC. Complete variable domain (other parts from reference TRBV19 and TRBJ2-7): DGGITQSPKYLFRKEGQNVTLSCEQNLNHDAMYWYRQDPGQGLRLIYYSQIVNDFQKGDIAEGYSVSREKKESFPLTVTSAQKNPTAFYLCASSMLADSYEQYFGPGTRLTVT.

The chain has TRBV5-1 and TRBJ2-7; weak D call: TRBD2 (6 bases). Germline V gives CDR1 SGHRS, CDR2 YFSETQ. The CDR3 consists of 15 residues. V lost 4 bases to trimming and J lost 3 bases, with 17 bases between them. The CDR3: CASSRDGGLNYEQYF. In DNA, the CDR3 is TGCGCCAGCAGCAGGGACGGAGGGCTGAACTACGAGCAGTACTTC.

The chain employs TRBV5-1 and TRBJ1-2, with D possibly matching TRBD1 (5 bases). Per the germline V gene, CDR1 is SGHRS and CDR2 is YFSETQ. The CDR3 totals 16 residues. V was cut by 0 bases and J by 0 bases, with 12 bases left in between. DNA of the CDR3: TGCGCCAGCAGCTTGGATTGGGGCTCAGCTAACTATGGCTACACCTTC. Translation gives CASSLDWGSANYGYTF.

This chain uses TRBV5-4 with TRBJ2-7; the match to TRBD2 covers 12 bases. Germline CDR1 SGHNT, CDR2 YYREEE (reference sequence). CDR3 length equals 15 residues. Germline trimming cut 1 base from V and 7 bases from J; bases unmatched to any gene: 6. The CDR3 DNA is TGTGCCAGCAGCTTGAGACTAGCGGGAGCTGAAGAGCAGTACTTC. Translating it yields CASSLRLAGAEEQYF.

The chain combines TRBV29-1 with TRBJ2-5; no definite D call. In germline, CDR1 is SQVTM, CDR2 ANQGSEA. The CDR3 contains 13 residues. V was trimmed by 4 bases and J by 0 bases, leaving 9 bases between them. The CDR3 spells CSVGASYQETQYF. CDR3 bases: TGCAGCGTTGGGGCCTCCTACCAAGAGACCCAGTACTTC.

The CDR3 spells CASSQQGELYNSPLHF. The CDR3 DNA sequence: TGTGCCAGCAGTCAACAGGGGGAACTCTATAATTCACCCCTCCACTTT. This rearrangement joins TRBV6-6 to TRBJ1-6; 8 bases line up with TRBD1. Germline loops: CDR1 MNHNY, CDR2 SVGAGI (reference sequence). The CDR3 length is 16 residues. V lost 5 bases to trimming and J lost 3 bases; unmatched junction nucleotides: 6.

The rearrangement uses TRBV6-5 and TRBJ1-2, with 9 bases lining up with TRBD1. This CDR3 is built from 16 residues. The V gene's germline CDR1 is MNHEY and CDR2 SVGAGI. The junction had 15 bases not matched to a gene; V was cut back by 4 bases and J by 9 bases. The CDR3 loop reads CASSSLPGQGRRSYTF. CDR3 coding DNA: TGTGCCAGCAGTTCCTTACCGGGACAGGGAAGGAGGAGCTACACCTTC.

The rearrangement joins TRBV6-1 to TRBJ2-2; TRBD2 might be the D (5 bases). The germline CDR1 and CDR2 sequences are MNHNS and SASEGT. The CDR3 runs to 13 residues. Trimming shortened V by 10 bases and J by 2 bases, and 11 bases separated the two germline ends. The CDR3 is CANGEGNTGELFF. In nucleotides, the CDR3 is TGTGCCAACGGAGAGGGTAACACCGGGGAGCTGTTTTTT.

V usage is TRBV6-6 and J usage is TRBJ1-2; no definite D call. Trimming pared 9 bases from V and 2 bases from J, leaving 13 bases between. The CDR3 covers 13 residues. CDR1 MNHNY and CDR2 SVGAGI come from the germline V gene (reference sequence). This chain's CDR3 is CASSLLLNYGYTF. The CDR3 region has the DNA TGTGCCAGTTCCCTACTTCTCAACTATGGCTACACCTTC.

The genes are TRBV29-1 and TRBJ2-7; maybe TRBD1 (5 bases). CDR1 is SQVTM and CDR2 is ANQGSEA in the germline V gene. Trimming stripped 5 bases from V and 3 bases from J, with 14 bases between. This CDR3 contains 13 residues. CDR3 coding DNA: TGCAGCGTTCCAAGTGACAGTGACTACGAGCAGTACTTC. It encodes CSVPSDSDYEQYF.

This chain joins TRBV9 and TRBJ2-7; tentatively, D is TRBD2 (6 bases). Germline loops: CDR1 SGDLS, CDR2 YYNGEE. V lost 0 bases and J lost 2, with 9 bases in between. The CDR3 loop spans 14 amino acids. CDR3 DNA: TGTGCCAGCAGCGTAGGAGCGGGCACCTACGAGCAGTACTTC. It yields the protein CASSVGAGTYEQYF.

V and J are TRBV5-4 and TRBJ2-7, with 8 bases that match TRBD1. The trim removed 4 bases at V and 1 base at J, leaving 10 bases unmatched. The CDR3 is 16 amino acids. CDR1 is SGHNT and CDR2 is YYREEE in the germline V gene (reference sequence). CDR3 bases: TGTGCCAGCAGCCCAGGGGGCTCTTATATATCCTACGAGCAGTACTTC. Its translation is CASSPGGSYISYEQYF.

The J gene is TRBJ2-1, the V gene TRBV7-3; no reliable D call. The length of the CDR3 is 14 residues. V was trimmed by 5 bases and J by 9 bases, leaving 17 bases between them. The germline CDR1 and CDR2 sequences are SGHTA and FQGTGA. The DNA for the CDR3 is TGTGCCAGCAGCCTAAAGGGTGTGGTAGGTGAGCAGTTCTTC. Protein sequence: CASSLKGVVGEQFF.

CDR3 sequence reads: CASSPLGARPQHF. CDR3 bases: TGTGCCAGCAGCCCTCTTGGGGCTAGGCCCCAGCATTTT. This chain connects TRBV27 to TRBJ1-5, with D possibly TRBD1 on 5 matching bases. V was cut by 6 bases and J by 9 bases, with 15 bases left in between. The length of the CDR3 is 13 residues. CDR1 is MNHEY and CDR2 is SMNVEV in the germline V gene (reference sequence).

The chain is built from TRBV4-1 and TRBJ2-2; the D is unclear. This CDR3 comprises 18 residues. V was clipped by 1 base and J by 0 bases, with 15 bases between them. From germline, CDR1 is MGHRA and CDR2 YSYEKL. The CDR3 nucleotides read TGCGCCAGCAGCCAAGCTCACCTAGGAAGAGCGAACACCGGGGAGCTGTTTTTT. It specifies CASSQAHLGRANTGELFF.